Below, 30 T cell receptor beta chains from the same sample are listed, as sequenced in a study of esophageal squamous cell carcinoma under preoperative chemotherapy. Time point: before preoperative PTX-NDP chemotherapy. TCRdb re-analysed the PCR reads in MiXCR, keeping a single row per CDR3 protein. Altogether tens of thousands of distinct CDR3 sequences are present, about half being singletons, with the ten largest covering about 12%. Sample acquisition took place from a patient given preoperative chemotherapy. Every receptor here comes from a human donor with esophageal squamous cell carcinoma. The donor label of this sample is uncertain.

This clonotype was counted a single time. J is TRBJ2-4 and V is TRBV7-8, with D unclear. The V end was cut by 5 bases, the J end by 0 bases, with 11 bases between. The CDR3 contains 15 residues. Germline CDR1 and CDR2: SGHVS and FQNEAQ. The chain's CDR3 is CASSLNGGAKNIQYF. CDR3 coding DNA: TGTGCCAGCAGCCTCAATGGCGGAGCCAAAAACATTCAGTACTTC.

About this clonotype: An end of the junction differs from the germline gene, which may be a read error. The chain couples TRBV7-6 to TRBJ2-4; D not resolved. Germline lookup yields CDR1 SGHVS and CDR2 FNYEAQ. This CDR3 has 19 amino acids. The CDR3 DNA is TGTGCCAGCAGCTTGGATCCGGGCATCCGCGGCGGAGCCAAAGACATTCAGTACTTC. Residues: CASSLDPGIRGGAKDIQYF.

With regard to this clonotype: The junction shows a germline mismatch at one end, possibly a read error. This sequence joins TRBV7-9 and TRBJ2-2, with a possible D match to TRBD1 (7 bases). This CDR3 has 17 amino acids. Germline assignment: CDR1 SEHNR and CDR2 FQNEAQ (reference sequence). The CDR3 nucleotides are TGTGCCAGCAGTCAAGGCGGCGGGACTGCGAGCACAGGGGCGCTGTATTTT. The encoded protein is CASSQGGGTASTGALYF.

V gene TRBV6-1 combines with J gene TRBJ2-3; perhaps TRBD2 as D (6 bases). The closer fit of TRBJ2-1 to the DNA end suggests the J call may be wrong. This CDR3 has 17 residues. Germline-derived CDR1 and CDR2 are MNHNS and SASEGT. The CDR3 loop is CASSKTLPGLAGNEQFF. The CDR3 DNA is TGTGCCAGCAGTAAAACCCTACCGGGACTGGCGGGCAATGAGCAGTTCTTC.

The chain recombines TRBV11-2 with TRBJ2-7; TRBD2 is a possible D gene (5 bases). V was pared by 0 bases and J by 3 bases, with 18 bases between. CDR1 and CDR2 (germline): SGHAT, FQNNGV. The CDR3 loop spans 17 amino acids. The CDR3 DNA sequence: TGTGCCAGCAGCTTAGAATTAGGCGGGCAATTAATCTACGAGCAGTACTTC. Protein: CASSLELGGQLIYEQYF.

This clonotype was picked up one time. The chain combines TRBV11-2 with TRBJ2-4, with D tentatively TRBD2 (5 bases). V shed 4 bases and J shed 10 bases, with 20 bases lying between them. This CDR3 region has 15 residues. Germline V gene sequence: CDR1 SGHAT, CDR2 FQNNGV. The CDR3 sequence: CASSSGVFGTDIQYF. The CDR3 DNA is TGTGCCAGCAGCTCCGGGGTGTTTGGCACAGATATTCAGTACTTC.

On this clonotype: One end of the junction does not line up with germline, which may come from a read error. V and J are TRBV7-2 and TRBJ2-1, with 7 bases matching TRBD2. Germline loops: CDR1 SGHTA, CDR2 FQGNSA. The CDR3 runs 15 residues. CDR3 residues: CASSLVAGADGEQFF. The CDR3 DNA follows: TGTGCCAGCAGCTTGGTGGCGGGAGCGGACGGGGAGCAGTTTTTT.

The J gene is TRBJ2-3, the V gene TRBV7-2; TRBD2 is a possible D gene (6 bases). This CDR3 has 15 residues. Trimming shortened V by 11 bases and J by 9 bases, and 27 bases separated the two germline ends. Germline-derived CDR1 and CDR2 are SGHTA and FQGNSA. This CDR3 reads CAAGPAGGGGETQYF. CDR3 nucleotide sequence: TGTGCCGCGGGGCCCGCGGGCGGTGGGGGAGAGACGCAGTATTTT.

CDR3 nucleotides: TGTGCCAGCAGTCCGGGGGGTGGGCGGGAAGAGACCCAGTTCTTC. Amino acid sequence: CASSPGGGREETQFF. The rearrangement uses TRBV7-3 and TRBJ2-1; TRBD2 matches at 7 bases. J was trimmed by 13 bases and V by 6 bases; bases with no gene match: 18. Germline lookup yields CDR1 SGHTA and CDR2 FQGTGA. The CDR3 has 15 residues.

This clonotype ranks as medium-sized. The chain joins TRBV6-5 to TRBJ2-5; possibly TRBD1 or TRBD2 for D (5 bases each). V lost 5 bases and J lost 5, with 15 bases in between. This CDR3 has 14 residues. The germline V gene encodes CDR1 MNHEY and CDR2 SVGAGI. The CDR3 nucleotides read TGTGCCAGCAGTCGACGGACATCGGGGGAGACCCAGTACTTC. Encoded protein: CASSRRTSGETQYF.

In this sample, this clonotype turned up a few times. The CDR3 region has the DNA TGTGCCAGCAGCTTAGGCGCCAGAGCCTACGAGCAGTACTTC. Translating it yields CASSLGARAYEQYF. This rearrangement joins TRBV7-8 to TRBJ2-7; D is unresolved. The CDR3 covers 14 residues. The V end was cut by 1 base, the J end by 2 bases, with 9 bases between. Germline V gene data show CDR1 as SGHVS and CDR2 as FQNEAQ.

Remarks on this clonotype: The junction shows a germline mismatch at one end, possibly a read error. The genes are TRBV7-2 and TRBJ2-3, with D possibly called TRBD1 or TRBD2 (5 bases each). The CDR3 runs 14 residues. Germline V gene data show CDR1 as SGHTA and CDR2 as FQGNSA. DNA of the CDR3: TGTGCCAGCAGCTATAGGGGAGCGGAAGATACTCAGTATTTT. This codes for CASSYRGAEDTQYF. The whole variable domain, remainder taken from reference TRBV7-2 and TRBJ2-3, is GAGVSQSPSNKVTEKGKDVELRCDPISGHTALYWYRQSLGQGLEFLIYFQGNSAPDKSGLPSDRFSAERTGGSVSTLTIQRTQQEDSAVYLCASSYRGAEDTQYFGPGTRLTVL.

This clonotype has just one count. At one of its ends the junction is not consistent with the germline gene, which may arise from a read error. This chain joins TRBV7-8 and TRBJ2-3; D is unclear. This CDR3 has 15 amino acids. From germline, CDR1 is SGHVS and CDR2 FQNEAQ. CDR3 region: CALARQAVSTEAQFF. Here the CDR3 DNA reads TGTGCCCTGGCCCGCCAGGCTGTGAGCACAGAGGCGCAGTTTTTT.

The sample holds many counts of this clonotype. This chain joins TRBV12-3 or TRBV12-4 and TRBJ2-1, with D possibly TRBD2 on 7 matching bases. The ends were cut back, 6 bases at V and 13 bases at J, with 31 bases in the middle. The CDR3 runs to 17 residues. The CDR3 DNA reads TGTGCCAGCAGCCCTGGGGGGGGCAGGGCGGGTGAGGAGACCCAGTTCTTC. It is translated as CASSPGGGRAGEETQFF.

Comment on this clonotype: Germline is not matched at one junction end, which may reflect a read error. This chain joins TRBV27 and TRBJ2-3; no clear D. From germline, CDR1 is MNHEY and CDR2 SMNVEV (reference sequence). The CDR3 is 14 residues long. In nucleotides, the CDR3 is TGTGCCAGCAGTTTATTCAGAAGCAAAAATACTCAGTATTTC. Amino acid sequence: CASSLFRSKNTQYF.

The CDR3 region is CAIRETGLPEAFF. The CDR3 region has the DNA TGTGCCATCAGGGAAACAGGGTTGCCTGAAGCTTTCTTT. The V and J genes are TRBV10-3 and TRBJ1-1; possibly TRBD1 for D (6 bases). In germline, CDR1 is ENHRY, CDR2 SYGVKD. The CDR3 totals 13 residues. Trimming shortened V by 6 bases and J by 6 bases, and 14 bases separated the two germline ends.

This clonotype was observed a few times. It may be a read error: a sequence one base away is much more abundant. The chain uses TRBV6-5 and TRBJ2-1; D gene uncertain. Germline V lookup: CDR1 MNHEY, CDR2 SVGAGI. V was shortened by 0 bases and J by 13 bases, with 16 bases between the two germline ends. The CDR3 runs to 14 residues. CDR3 in DNA: TGTGCCAGCAGTTACTCATGGACCCAAGAGACCCAGTTCTTC. This gives the protein CASSYSWTQETQFF.

This sequence joins TRBV6-8 and TRBJ2-7; D assignment may be TRBD1 or TRBD2 (6 bases each). V was pared by 6 bases and J by 2 bases, with 11 bases between. This CDR3 spans 13 amino acids. The germline V gene encodes CDR1 MNHGY and CDR2 SAAAGT. DNA of the CDR3: TGTGCCAGCAGCATAGGGGGGACCTACGAGCAGTACTTC. This translates into CASSIGGTYEQYF.

This clonotype came up many times. The CDR3 loop is CASSLRQGIGEQFF. CDR3 coding DNA: TGTGCCAGCAGTTTAAGACAGGGAATCGGTGAGCAGTTCTTC. The chain links TRBV27 to TRBJ2-1, with 7 bases aligning to TRBD1. The junction had 7 bases not matched to a gene; V was cut back by 2 bases and J by 9 bases. This CDR3 is 14 amino acids long. Per the germline V gene, CDR1 is MNHEY and CDR2 is SMNVEV (reference sequence).

This clonotype was seen repeatedly, ten times or more. This chain uses TRBV10-3 with TRBJ2-1; D is unclear. Trimming took off 11 bases at V and 13 bases at J, with 18 bases between the two ends. The CDR3 has 11 amino acids. Germline V gene lookup returns CDR1 ENHRY and CDR2 SYGVKD. The chain's CDR3 is CASAQQETQFF. The DNA for the CDR3 is TGTGCCTCTGCCCAGCAAGAGACCCAGTTCTTC.

The table lists this clonotype with a count of one. J is TRBJ2-1 and V is TRBV4-1; 10 positions agree with TRBD2. Trimming took 8 bases from V and 6 from J; bases not matched to a gene: 10. The CDR3 runs 15 residues. From germline, CDR1 is MGHRA and CDR2 YSYEKL. CDR3 DNA: TGCGCCAGCCAGGTCCTAGCGGGAGATCTCAATGAGCAGTTCTTC. Its protein is CASQVLAGDLNEQFF.

As concerns this clonotype: It may be a read error: a sequence one base away is much more abundant. Likely a read error: the CDR3 ends without its conserved phenylalanine or tryptophan. V is TRBV7-2 and J is TRBJ2-5; TRBD1 might be the D (5 bases). V shed 5 bases and J shed 5 bases, with 15 bases lying between them. Germline V CDR1 and CDR2: SGHTA, FQGNSA. CDR3 length: 14 residues. CDR3 DNA sequence: TGTGCCAGCAGCGATTCGGGCAGGGCCGAGACCCAGTACTCC. Encoded protein: CASSDSGRAETQYS.

The chain carries TRBV7-2 and TRBJ2-5; the match to TRBD2 covers 16 bases. This CDR3 is 17 amino acids long. Per the germline V gene, CDR1 is SGHTA and CDR2 is FQGNSA. V shed 5 bases, J shed 11 bases, and the junction held 14 bases outside the gene matches. CDR3 nucleotides: TGTGCCAGCAGCCTTAAAGGGACTAGCGGGAGGGCGGGTGAGCAGTACTTC. Its protein product is CASSLKGTSGRAGEQYF.

This clonotype counts as medium-sized. The gene calls are TRBV6-1 and TRBJ2-2; D could derive from TRBD1 or TRBD2 (6 bases each). This CDR3 contains 15 residues. Germline loops: CDR1 MNHNS, CDR2 SASEGT. Trimming left V 6 bases short and J 5 bases short, with 16 bases between. The CDR3 DNA is TGTGCCAGCAGGACAGCAGGGGCGGGGACCGGGGAGCTGTTTTTT. Its translation is CASRTAGAGTGELFF.

This clonotype has a handful of counts. The CDR3 is CASTLNPTSGVEQFF. The CDR3 bases are TGTGCCAGCACCCTTAATCCGACTAGCGGCGTTGAGCAGTTCTTC. This chain links TRBV27 with TRBJ2-1; 9 nucleotides match TRBD2. Germline lookup yields CDR1 MNHEY and CDR2 SMNVEV (reference sequence). J gave up 9 bases and V 7 bases, and 13 bases lay outside the gene matches. There are 15 residues in the CDR3.

The table lists this clonotype with many counts. The chain joins TRBV6-5 to TRBJ2-2, with D maybe TRBD2 (6 bases). This CDR3 is 16 amino acids long. Germline V gene sequence: CDR1 MNHEY, CDR2 SVGAGI. The germline V and J ends were trimmed by 4 bases and 4 bases, with 16 bases remaining between them. The CDR3 DNA reads TGTGCCAGCAGTTTGTCGGGAGCTCGGAGCACCGGGGAGCTGTTTTTT. It yields the protein CASSLSGARSTGELFF.

The chain has TRBV12-3 or TRBV12-4 and TRBJ2-4; D gene unclear. This CDR3 contains 14 residues. The ends were cut back, 11 bases at V and 1 base at J, with 15 bases in the middle. In DNA, the CDR3 is TGTGCCTGTACCGCGCGCCGGGCCAAAAACATTCAGTACTTC. Protein: CACTARRAKNIQYF.

On this clonotype: The junction differs from germline at one of its ends, possibly a read error. The chain carries TRBV7-9 and TRBJ2-3; D not certain. The germline V gene encodes CDR1 SEHNR and CDR2 FQNEAQ (reference sequence). This CDR3 spans 17 amino acids. The CDR3 sequence: CASSQSGRAVSTDTQFF. CDR3 nucleotides: TGTGCCAGCAGTCAAAGTGGCCGGGCAGTGAGCACAGATACGCAGTTTTTT.

This rearrangement joins TRBV7-6 to TRBJ2-5; a weak D match, TRBD2 (7 bases). The ends were cut back, 8 bases at V and 4 bases at J, with 23 bases in the middle. CDR1 SGHVS and CDR2 FNYEAQ come from the germline V gene. This CDR3 comprises 16 residues. The CDR3: CASGGMGGGGTETQYF. The CDR3 DNA reads as TGTGCCAGCGGGGGAATGGGGGGCGGGGGCACAGAGACCCAGTACTTC.

This clonotype has a count of ten or more. The chain combines TRBV7-8 with TRBJ2-6, with TRBD1 matching over 8 bases. Trimming cost V 5 bases and J 2 bases; bases outside gene matches: 14. The CDR3 totals 19 residues. Germline V gives CDR1 SGHVS, CDR2 FQNEAQ. In nucleotides, the CDR3 is TGTGCCAGCAGCCCCCACCGGACAGGGATTTCTCCTGGGGCCAACGTCCTGACTTTC. Translated, it gives CASSPHRTGISPGANVLTF. Drawing the rest from reference TRBV7-8 and TRBJ2-6, the complete variable domain is GAGVSQSPRYKVAKRGQDVALRCDPISGHVSLFWYQQALGQGPEFLTYFQNEAQLDKSGLPSDRFFAERPEGSVSTLKIQRTQQEDSAVYLCASSPHRTGISPGANVLTFGAGSRLTVL.